These T cell receptor beta chains were read from a single sample in a study of T cell changes during pregnancy in multiple sclerosis. Only in-frame clones appear in the TCRdb table, and some are missing; sequencing was by immunoSEQ multiplex PCR. The table has 65,000 to 90,000 clones, roughly 90% seen once. Here the sequenced sample was peripheral blood, taken in the second trimester of pregnancy. The receptors were gathered from a female donor with multiple sclerosis, enrolled in a pregnancy study. The CDR3 runs from the conserved cysteine through the conserved F or W. The D gene is left open where the match is weak.

v_gene	d_gene	j_gene	CDR3aa
TRBV5-6	NA	TRBJ2-7	CASSFSGLPYEQYF
TRBV5-4	TRBD2	TRBJ2-3	CASSLRSSGRFDTQYF
TRBV27	NA	TRBJ1-5	CASSTQGGNQPQHF
TRBV19	TRBD1	TRBJ1-1	CASSKVGQGGEAFF
TRBV29-1	TRBD2	TRBJ2-2	CSVRLAVNTGELFF
TRBV29-1	TRBD1	TRBJ2-2	CSVEETGGTGELFF
TRBV19	TRBD1	TRBJ1-2	CASSTPGQGADSYTF
TRBV11-2	TRBD1	TRBJ2-5	CASSPRTGSEVETQYF
TRBV5-4	TRBD1	TRBJ1-2	CASSPRTGPNYGYTF
TRBV7-2	TRBD1	TRBJ2-5	CASTGTGGLNSPQETQYF
TRBV5-1	NA	TRBJ2-5	CASSLARVEETQYF
TRBV18	NA	TRBJ1-5	CASSPSHESSNQPQHF
TRBV5-6	NA	TRBJ2-2	CASSFRHDLNPNTGELFF
TRBV18	TRBD1	TRBJ2-7	CASSGGQGYEQYF
TRBV6-1	NA	TRBJ1-3	CATGEDMNSGNTIYF
TRBV6-1	TRBD1	TRBJ2-5	CASSDVGTAKETQYF
TRBV28	NA	TRBJ1-1	CASSSKQGANTEAFF
TRBV6-6	NA	TRBJ1-1	CASREYGEAFF
TRBV6-1	NA	TRBJ2-3	CASSENVTPDTQYF
TRBV6-5	TRBD1	TRBJ1-1	CASRRGQVKNTEAFF
TRBV5-8	NA	TRBJ2-4	CASSFKGGHLMPNIQYF
TRBV28	NA	TRBJ2-7	CASISWARGYEQYF
TRBV5-8	TRBD2	TRBJ2-5	CASSLGASGGPRETQYF
TRBV19	NA	TRBJ1-1	CASSIPGGTEAFF
TRBV7-6	NA	TRBJ1-6	CASSFQNSPLHF
TRBV6-1	TRBD1	TRBJ2-4	CASSEAGDRVDIQYF
TRBV6-1	NA	TRBJ1-3	CASSDLTGSGNTIYF
TRBV28	NA	TRBJ2-7	CASTSGTFYEQYF
TRBV18	NA	TRBJ1-1	CASTSGVNTEAFF
TRBV6-1	TRBD2	TRBJ2-5	CASSEVSGGGETQYF
TRBV27	NA	TRBJ1-1	CASSFGDSEAFF
TRBV27	NA	TRBJ1-2	CASSAWEGPNYGYTF
TRBV15	TRBD2	TRBJ2-1	CATSRVELASGNEQFF
TRBV11-2	TRBD1	TRBJ2-1	CASSPGQGAYNEQFF
TRBV5-8	TRBD2	TRBJ2-1	CASSLAIAGGLDEQFF
TRBV7-9	TRBD2	TRBJ2-2	CASSFRLAGANTGELFF
TRBV30	TRBD1	TRBJ1-1	CAWSRDREAEAFF
TRBV5-1	TRBD1	TRBJ2-5	CASSLGQGAFETQYF
TRBV7-6	NA	TRBJ2-7	CASSLGGGGGTAYEQYF
TRBV29-1	NA	TRBJ2-1	CSVGTDWRSYNEQFF
TRBV5-6	TRBD1	TRBJ1-1	CASSPGTGLMNTEAFF
TRBV6-5	NA	TRBJ2-3	CASKFLTDTDTQYF
TRBV27	TRBD2	TRBJ2-3	CASSLYGTSADTQYF
TRBV7-2	NA	TRBJ1-5	CASSLGGQPNQPQHF
TRBV5-4	TRBD2	TRBJ2-5	CASSKTGGKETQYF
TRBV1	NA	TRBJ1-2	CTSSQDLRGHLNYGYTF
TRBV7-7	NA	TRBJ1-1	CASSLGDNTEAFF
TRBV19	TRBD1	TRBJ1-6	CASSTGTGSSYNSPLHF
TRBV18	NA	TRBJ2-1	CASSPPWGPQDEQFF